Each of the 9 T cell receptor beta chains below was sequenced from the same sample in a study of T cells in Graves' hyperthyroidism and ophthalmopathy. RNA transcripts gave rise to amplified TCR beta CDR3 regions. The HTBI primer set was used in a first-round RT-PCR of the TCR CDR3. MiXCR was run by TCRdb on the multiplex PCR reads, yielding one entry per CDR3 protein. Of 530,000 or so distinct CDR3 sequences in the sample, about 45% were seen once. The sample comprised peripheral blood or thyroid tissue (not recorded which). These receptors came from a woman aged 18 to 35 with Graves' hyperthyroidism.

This clonotype has at least ten counts. The chain couples TRBV2 to TRBJ2-2; perhaps TRBD1 as D (6 bases). The germline V gene encodes CDR1 SNHLY and CDR2 FYNNEI. This CDR3 is built from 14 residues. Trimming took off 6 bases at V and 4 bases at J, with 12 bases between the two ends. CDR3 amino acids: CASSQEGVTGELFF. DNA of the CDR3: TGTGCCAGCAGCCAAGAGGGGGTCACCGGGGAGCTGTTTTTT.

This clonotype was seen ten or more times. The J gene is TRBJ2-5, the V gene TRBV12-3 or TRBV12-4; TRBD1 agrees at 11 bases. J lost 4 bases, V lost 2 bases, and 3 bases had no gene match. The CDR3 extends over 15 amino acids. The CDR3 loop reads CASSLTGQGGETQYF. In nucleotides, the CDR3 is TGTGCCAGCAGTTTAACGGGACAGGGGGGAGAGACCCAGTACTTC.

In this sample, this clonotype turned up many times. This rearrangement joins TRBV2 to TRBJ1-6; 8 bases align to TRBD1. The junction had 7 bases not matched to a gene; V was cut back by 10 bases and J by 5 bases. This CDR3 contains 14 residues. The germline gives CDR1 SNHLY, CDR2 FYNNEI. The CDR3 reads CATRTGTNNSPLHF. CDR3 nucleotide sequence: TGTGCCACCCGGACAGGGACGAATAATTCACCCCTCCACTTT.

The V gene is TRBV29-1, the J gene TRBJ2-5; TRBD1 aligns across 9 bases. The ends lost 6 bases at V and 0 bases at J; junction bases unmatched: 5. The CDR3 is 14 residues long. Germline CDR1 SQVTM, CDR2 ANQGSEA. For the CDR3, the DNA is TGCAGCGTGCCCGGGACAGGGAACCAAGAGACCCAGTACTTC. Translated, it gives CSVPGTGNQETQYF.

The gene calls are TRBV20-1 and TRBJ1-1; TRBD1 is a possible D gene (5 bases). The V gene's germline CDR1 is DFQATT and CDR2 SNEGSKA (reference sequence). The length of the CDR3 is 13 residues. Trimming shortened V by 0 bases and J by 7 bases, and 12 bases separated the two germline ends. For the CDR3, the DNA is TGCAGTGCTAGAGATCGGGCAGGGAGTGAAGCTTTCTTT. Encoded protein: CSARDRAGSEAFF.

This chain connects TRBV6-5 to TRBJ2-5; the D gene is possibly TRBD2 (6 bases). This CDR3 region has 14 residues. Germline V gene data show CDR1 as MNHEY and CDR2 as SVGAGI. Trimming stripped 3 bases from V and 9 bases from J, with 17 bases between. The CDR3 sequence is CASSYRSGSGSQYF. The CDR3 DNA reads as TGTGCCAGCAGTTATCGTAGCGGCTCGGGGTCCCAGTACTTC.

Here the CDR3 DNA reads TGCAGCTCGTCCCGGGACAGGGCCGGGCAGTACTTC. This encodes CSSSRDRAGQYF. The chain uses TRBV29-1 and TRBJ2-7; TRBD1 agrees at 9 bases. V lost 8 bases to trimming and J lost 9 bases; unmatched junction nucleotides: 11. Germline V gene sequence: CDR1 SQVTM, CDR2 ANQGSEA. The CDR3 totals 12 residues.

This clonotype has a single count. This sequence joins TRBV7-9 and TRBJ2-7, with 13 nucleotides matching TRBD2. Looked up from germline, CDR1 is SEHNR and CDR2 is FQNEAQ (reference sequence). The V gene end was trimmed by 3 bases and the J gene end by 9 bases; junction bases not matched to a gene: 11. The CDR3 covers 16 residues. The CDR3 region has the DNA TGTGCCAGCAGCTTTCGGGGGACGGGACTAGCGGGACGGCAGTACTTC. Its protein product is CASSFRGTGLAGRQYF.

A remark on this clonotype: A much larger clone is a single base away; this may be a read error. The CDR3 here is CSAWDSGGTGELIF. The DNA of the CDR3 is TGCAGTGCGTGGGACTCCGGAGGGACCGGGGAGCTGATTTTT. The chain joins TRBV20-1 to TRBJ2-2, with a weak D call TRBD2 (6 bases). The CDR3 sequence is 14 residues long. Germline-derived CDR1 and CDR2 are DFQATT and SNEGSKA (reference sequence).